The clone carrying this TCR beta chain was detected many times. Its antigen is currently unknown. These data come from a study of T cells in Graves' hyperthyroidism and ophthalmopathy. Findings and limits, study-wide: Blood also held most thyroid clonotypes expanded beyond 0.001.

The ends lost 1 base at V and 9 bases at J; junction bases unmatched: 8. Germline V gene lookup returns CDR1 SEHNR and CDR2 FQNEAQ (reference sequence). This CDR3 is 16 amino acids long. Amplification of TCR beta CDR3 regions used RNA as the template. In the first-round RT-PCR of the TCR CDR3, the HTBI primer set was used. TCRdb redid the calling of the multiplex PCR reads with MiXCR, one entry per CDR3 protein. The sample has fewer than 450,000 distinct CDR3 sequences; approximately 18% are singletons. A patient was excluded if there was uncontrolled infection, other autoimmune disease, pregnancy or lactation. It was roughly 10 ml of fresh peripheral blood that supplied the PBMCs.

This TCR was sampled from a man between 18 and 35 years old with Graves' ophthalmopathy. The chain uses TRBV7-9 and TRBJ2-1; TRBD1 matches at 11 bases. Sample: blood. This CDR3 is CASSLETGQGGSEQFF. CDR3 bases: TGTGCCAGCAGCTTAGAAACGGGACAGGGGGGATCTGAGCAGTTCTTC.